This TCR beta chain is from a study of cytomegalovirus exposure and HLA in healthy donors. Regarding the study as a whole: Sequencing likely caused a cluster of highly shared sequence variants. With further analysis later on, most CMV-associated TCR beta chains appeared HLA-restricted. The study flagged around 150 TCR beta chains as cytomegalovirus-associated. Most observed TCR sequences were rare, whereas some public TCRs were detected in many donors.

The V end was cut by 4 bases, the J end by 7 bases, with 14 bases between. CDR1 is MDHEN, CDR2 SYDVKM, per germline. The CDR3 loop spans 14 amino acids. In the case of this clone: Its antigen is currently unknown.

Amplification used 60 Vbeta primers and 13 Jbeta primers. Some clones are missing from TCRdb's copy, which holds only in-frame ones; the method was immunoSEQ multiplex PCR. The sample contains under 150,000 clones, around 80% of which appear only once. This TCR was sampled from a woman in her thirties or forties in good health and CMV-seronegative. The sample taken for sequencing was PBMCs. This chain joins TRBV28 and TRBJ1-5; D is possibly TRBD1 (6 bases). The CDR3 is CASSSRRGLQPQHF. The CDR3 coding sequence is TGTGCCAGCAGTTCCCGAAGGGGGTTGCAGCCCCAGCATTTT.